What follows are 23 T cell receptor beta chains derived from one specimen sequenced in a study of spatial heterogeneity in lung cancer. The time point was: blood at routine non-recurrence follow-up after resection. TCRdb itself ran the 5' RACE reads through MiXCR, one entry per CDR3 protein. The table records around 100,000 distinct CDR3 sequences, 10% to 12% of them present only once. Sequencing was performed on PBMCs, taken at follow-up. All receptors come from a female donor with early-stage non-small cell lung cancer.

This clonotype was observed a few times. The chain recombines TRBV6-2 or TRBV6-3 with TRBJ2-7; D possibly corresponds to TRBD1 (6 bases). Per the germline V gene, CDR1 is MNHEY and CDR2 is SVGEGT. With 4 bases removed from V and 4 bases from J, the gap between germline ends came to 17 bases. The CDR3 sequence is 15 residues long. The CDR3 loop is CASSSDRTSVYEQYV. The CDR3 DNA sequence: TGTGCCAGCAGTTCCGACAGGACCAGCGTTTACGAGCAGTACGTC.

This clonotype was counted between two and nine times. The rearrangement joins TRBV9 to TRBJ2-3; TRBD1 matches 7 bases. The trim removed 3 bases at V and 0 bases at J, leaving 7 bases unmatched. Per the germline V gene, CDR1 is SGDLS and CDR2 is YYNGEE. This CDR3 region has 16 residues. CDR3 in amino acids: CASSAWGQTSTDTQYF. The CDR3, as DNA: TGTGCCAGCAGCGCCTGGGGACAGACTAGCACAGATACGCAGTATTTT.

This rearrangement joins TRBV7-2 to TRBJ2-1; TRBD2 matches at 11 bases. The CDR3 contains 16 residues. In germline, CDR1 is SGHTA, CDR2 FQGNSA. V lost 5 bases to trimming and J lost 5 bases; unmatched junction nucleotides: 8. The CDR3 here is CASSAMLAGGDNEQFF. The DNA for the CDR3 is TGTGCCAGCAGCGCCATGCTAGCGGGAGGAGACAATGAGCAGTTCTTC.

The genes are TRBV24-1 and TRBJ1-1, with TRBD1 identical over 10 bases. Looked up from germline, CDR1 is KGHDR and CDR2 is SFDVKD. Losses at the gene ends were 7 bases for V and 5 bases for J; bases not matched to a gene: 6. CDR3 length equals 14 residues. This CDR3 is CATRGQGTSTEAFF. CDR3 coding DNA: TGTGCCACCAGGGGACAGGGGACAAGTACTGAAGCTTTCTTT.

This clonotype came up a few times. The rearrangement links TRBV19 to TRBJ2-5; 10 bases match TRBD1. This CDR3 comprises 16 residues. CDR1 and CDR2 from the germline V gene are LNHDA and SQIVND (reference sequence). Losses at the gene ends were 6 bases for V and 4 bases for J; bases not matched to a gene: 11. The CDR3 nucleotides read TGTGCCAGTAGACCTACAGACAGGGGGCACGTAGAGACCCAGTACTTC. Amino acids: CASRPTDRGHVETQYF. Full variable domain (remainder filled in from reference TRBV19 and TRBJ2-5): DGGITQSPKYLFRKEGQNVTLSCEQNLNHDAMYWYRQDPGQGLRLIYYSQIVNDFQKGDIAEGYSVSREKKESFPLTVTSAQKNPTAFYLCASRPTDRGHVETQYFGPGTRLLVL.

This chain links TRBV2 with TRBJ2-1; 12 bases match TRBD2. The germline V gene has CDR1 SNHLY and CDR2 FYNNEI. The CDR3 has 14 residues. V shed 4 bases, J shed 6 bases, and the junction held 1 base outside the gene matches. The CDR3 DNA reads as TGTGCCAGCAGTGCGACTAGCGGGAGCAATGAGCAGTTCTTC. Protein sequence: CASSATSGSNEQFF.

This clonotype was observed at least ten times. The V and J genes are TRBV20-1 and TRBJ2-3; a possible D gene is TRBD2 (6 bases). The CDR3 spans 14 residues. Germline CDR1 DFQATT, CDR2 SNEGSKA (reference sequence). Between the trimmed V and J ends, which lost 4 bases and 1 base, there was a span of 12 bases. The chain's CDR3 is CSAKAGRRTDTQYF. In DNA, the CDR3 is TGCAGTGCTAAGGCGGGGAGACGCACAGATACGCAGTATTTT.

In DNA, the CDR3 is TGCGCCAGCAGCCTACCTGGGGGAACTAGCGGGGCCCCCCTCCGTTTTTACGAGCAGTACGTC. Amino acids: CASSLPGGTSGAPLRFYEQYV. The J gene is TRBJ2-7, the V gene TRBV4-3, with TRBD2 matching over 10 bases. Germline CDR1 reads LGHNA; CDR2 reads YSLEER. This CDR3 contains 21 residues. After removal of 4 bases from V and 4 bases from J, the junction contained 25 bases not matched to a gene.

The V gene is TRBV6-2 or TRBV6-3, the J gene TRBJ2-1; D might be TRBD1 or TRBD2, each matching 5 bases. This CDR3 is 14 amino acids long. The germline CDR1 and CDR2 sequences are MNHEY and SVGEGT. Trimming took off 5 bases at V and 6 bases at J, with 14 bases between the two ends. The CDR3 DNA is TGTGCCAGCAGTGAACTGGGACGCCTCAATGAGCAGTTCTTC. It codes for CASSELGRLNEQFF.

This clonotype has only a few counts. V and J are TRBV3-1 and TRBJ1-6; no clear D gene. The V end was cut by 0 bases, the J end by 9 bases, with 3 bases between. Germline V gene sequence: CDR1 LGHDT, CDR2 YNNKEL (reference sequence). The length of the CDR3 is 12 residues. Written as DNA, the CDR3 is TGTGCCAGCAGCCAAGACCTTTCACCCCTCCACTTT. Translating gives CASSQDLSPLHF.

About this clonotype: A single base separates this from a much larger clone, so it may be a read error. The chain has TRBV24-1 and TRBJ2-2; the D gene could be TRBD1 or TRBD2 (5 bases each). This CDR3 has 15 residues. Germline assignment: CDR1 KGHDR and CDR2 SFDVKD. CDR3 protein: CATSGRERGTGVLFF. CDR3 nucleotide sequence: TGTGCCACCAGCGGACGCGAGAGGGGCACCGGGGTGCTGTTTTTT.

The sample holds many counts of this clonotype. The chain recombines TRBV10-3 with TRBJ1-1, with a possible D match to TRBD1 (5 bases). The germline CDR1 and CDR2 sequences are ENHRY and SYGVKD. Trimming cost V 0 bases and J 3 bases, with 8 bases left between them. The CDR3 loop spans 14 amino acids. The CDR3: CAISESGGDTEAFF. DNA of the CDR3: TGTGCCATCAGTGAGTCAGGAGGGGACACTGAAGCTTTCTTT.

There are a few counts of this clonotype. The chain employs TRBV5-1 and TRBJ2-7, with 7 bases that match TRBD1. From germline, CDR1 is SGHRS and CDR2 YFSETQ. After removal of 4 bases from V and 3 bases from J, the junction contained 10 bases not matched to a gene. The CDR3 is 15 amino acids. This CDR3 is CASSKAGQGDYEQYF. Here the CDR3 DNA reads TGCGCCAGCAGCAAGGCCGGGCAGGGGGACTACGAGCAGTACTTC.

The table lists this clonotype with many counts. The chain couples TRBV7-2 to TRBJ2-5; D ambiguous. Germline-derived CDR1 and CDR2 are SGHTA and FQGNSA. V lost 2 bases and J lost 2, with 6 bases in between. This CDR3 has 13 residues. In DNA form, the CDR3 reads TGTGCCAGCAGCTTAAGCGCGCAAGAGACCCAGTACTTC. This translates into CASSLSAQETQYF.

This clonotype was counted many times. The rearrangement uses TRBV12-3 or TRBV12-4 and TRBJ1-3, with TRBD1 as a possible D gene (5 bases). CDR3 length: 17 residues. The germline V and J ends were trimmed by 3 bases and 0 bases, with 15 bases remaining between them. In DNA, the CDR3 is TGTGCCAGCAGTTTCCAATCGGGACCGATCTCTGGAAACACCATATATTTT. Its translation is CASSFQSGPISGNTIYF.

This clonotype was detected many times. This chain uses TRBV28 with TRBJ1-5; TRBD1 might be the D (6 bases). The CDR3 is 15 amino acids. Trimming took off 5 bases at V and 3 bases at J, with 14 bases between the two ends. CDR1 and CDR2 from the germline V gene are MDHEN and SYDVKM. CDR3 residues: CASSTGQVNNQPQHF. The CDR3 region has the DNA TGTGCCAGCAGTACGGGACAAGTCAACAATCAGCCCCAGCATTTT.

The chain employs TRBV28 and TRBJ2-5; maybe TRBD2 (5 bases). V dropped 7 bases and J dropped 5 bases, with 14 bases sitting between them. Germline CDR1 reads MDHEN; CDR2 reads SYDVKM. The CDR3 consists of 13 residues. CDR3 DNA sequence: TGTGCCAGCACGAACGGAGGAGATGAGACCCAGTACTTC. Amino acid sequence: CASTNGGDETQYF.

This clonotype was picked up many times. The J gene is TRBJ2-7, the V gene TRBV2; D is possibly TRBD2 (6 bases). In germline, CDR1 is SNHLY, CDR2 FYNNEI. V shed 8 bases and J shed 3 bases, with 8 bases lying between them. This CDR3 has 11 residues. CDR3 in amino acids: CASRDFYEQYF. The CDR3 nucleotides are TGTGCCAGCCGGGACTTCTACGAGCAGTACTTC. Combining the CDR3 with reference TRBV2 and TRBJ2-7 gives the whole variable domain EPEVTQTPSHQVTQMGQEVILRCVPISNHLYFYWYRQILGQKVEFLVSFYNNEISEKSEIFDDQFSVERPDGSNFTLKIRSTKLEDSAMYFCASRDFYEQYFGPGTRLTVT.

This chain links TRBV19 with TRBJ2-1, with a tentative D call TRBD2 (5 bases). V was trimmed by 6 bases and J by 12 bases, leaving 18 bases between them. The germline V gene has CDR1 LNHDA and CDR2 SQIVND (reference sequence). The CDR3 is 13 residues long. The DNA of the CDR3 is TGTGCCAGTAGCCTTACTAGTAGCCCGGTGCAGTTCTTC. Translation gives CASSLTSSPVQFF.

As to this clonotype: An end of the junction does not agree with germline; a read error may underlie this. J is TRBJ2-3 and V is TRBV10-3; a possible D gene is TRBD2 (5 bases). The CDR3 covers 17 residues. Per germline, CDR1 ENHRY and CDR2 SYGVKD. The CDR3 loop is CAISEFTSARITDTQNF. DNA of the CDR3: TGTGCCATCAGTGAATTCACTAGTGCTCGGATCACAGATACGCAGAATTTT.

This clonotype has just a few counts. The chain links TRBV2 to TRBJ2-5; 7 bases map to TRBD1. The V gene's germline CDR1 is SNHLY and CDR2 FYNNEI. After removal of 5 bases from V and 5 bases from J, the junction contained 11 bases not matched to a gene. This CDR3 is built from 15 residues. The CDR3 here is CASSLNRGLGETQYF. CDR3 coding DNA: TGTGCCAGCAGTTTGAACAGGGGCTTAGGGGAGACCCAGTACTTC.

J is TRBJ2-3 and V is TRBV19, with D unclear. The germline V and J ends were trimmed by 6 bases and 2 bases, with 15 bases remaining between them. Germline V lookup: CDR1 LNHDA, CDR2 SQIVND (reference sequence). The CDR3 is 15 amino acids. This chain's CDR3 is CASRIGTHNTDTQYF. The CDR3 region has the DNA TGTGCCAGTAGGATTGGCACTCACAACACAGATACGCAGTATTTT.

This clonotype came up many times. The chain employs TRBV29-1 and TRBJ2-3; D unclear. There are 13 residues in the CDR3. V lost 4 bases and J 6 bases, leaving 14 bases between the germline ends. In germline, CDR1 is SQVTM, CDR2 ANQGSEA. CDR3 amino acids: CSVGLGVRDTQYF. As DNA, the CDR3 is TGCAGCGTTGGGCTCGGAGTCCGGGATACGCAGTATTTT.